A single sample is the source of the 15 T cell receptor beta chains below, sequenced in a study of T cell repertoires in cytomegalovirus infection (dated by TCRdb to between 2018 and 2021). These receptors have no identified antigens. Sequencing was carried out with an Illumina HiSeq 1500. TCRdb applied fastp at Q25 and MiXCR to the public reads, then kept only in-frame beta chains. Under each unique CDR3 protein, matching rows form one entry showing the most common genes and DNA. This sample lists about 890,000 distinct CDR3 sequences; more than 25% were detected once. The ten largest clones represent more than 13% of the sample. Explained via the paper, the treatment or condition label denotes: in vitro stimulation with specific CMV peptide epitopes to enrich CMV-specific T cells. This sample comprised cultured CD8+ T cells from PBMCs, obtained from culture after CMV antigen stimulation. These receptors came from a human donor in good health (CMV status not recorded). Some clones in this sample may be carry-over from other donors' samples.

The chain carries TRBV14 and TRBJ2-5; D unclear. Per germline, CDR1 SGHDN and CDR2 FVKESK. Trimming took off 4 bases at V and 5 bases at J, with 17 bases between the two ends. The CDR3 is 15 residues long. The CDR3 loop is CASSLTTAGSETQYF. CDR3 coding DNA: TGTGCCAGCAGCCTTACGACGGCCGGGTCGGAGACCCAGTACTTC.

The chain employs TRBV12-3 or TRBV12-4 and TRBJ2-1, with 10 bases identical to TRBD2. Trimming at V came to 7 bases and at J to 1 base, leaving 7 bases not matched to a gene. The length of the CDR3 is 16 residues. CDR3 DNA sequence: TGTGCCAGCAACCCTAGCGGGGGTCTTTCCTACAATGAGCAGTTCTTC. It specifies CASNPSGGLSYNEQFF.

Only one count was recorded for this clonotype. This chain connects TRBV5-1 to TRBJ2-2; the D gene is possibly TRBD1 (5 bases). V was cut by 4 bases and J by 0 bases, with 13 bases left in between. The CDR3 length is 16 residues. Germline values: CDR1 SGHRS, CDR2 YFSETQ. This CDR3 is CASSRLGVSNTGELFF. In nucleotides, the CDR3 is TGCGCCAGCAGCCGATTAGGGGTATCGAACACCGGGGAGCTGTTTTTT. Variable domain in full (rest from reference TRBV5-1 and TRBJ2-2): KAGVTQTPRYLIKTRGQQVTLSCSPISGHRSVSWYQQTPGQGLQFLFEYFSETQRNKGNFPGRFSGRQFSNSRSEMNVSTLELGDSALYLCASSRLGVSNTGELFFGEGSRLTVL.

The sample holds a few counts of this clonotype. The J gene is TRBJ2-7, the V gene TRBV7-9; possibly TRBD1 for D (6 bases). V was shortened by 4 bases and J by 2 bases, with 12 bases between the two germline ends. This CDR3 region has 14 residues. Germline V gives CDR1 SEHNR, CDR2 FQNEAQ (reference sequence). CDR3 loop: CASSSPGTTYEQYV. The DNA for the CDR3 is TGTGCCAGCAGCTCCCCCGGGACAACCTACGAGCAGTACGTC.

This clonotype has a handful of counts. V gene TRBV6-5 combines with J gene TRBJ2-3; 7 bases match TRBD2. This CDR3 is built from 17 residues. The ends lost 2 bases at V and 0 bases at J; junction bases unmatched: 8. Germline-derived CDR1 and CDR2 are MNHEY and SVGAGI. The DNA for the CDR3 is TGTGCCAGCAGTTACGCCGGGACTACCGATAGCACAGATACGCAGTATTTT. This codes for CASSYAGTTDSTDTQYF.

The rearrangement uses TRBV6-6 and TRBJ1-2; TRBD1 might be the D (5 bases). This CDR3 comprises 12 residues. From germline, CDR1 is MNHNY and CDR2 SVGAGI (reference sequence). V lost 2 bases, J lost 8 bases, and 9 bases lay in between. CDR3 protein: CASSYTGDGYTF. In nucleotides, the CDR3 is TGTGCCAGCAGTTACACGGGGGACGGCTACACCTTC.

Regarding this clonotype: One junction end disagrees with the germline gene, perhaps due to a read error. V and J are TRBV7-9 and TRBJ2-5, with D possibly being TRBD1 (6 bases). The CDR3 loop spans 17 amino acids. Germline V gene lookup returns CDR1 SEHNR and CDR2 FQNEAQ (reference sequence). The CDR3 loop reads CANSLWETGTLQETQYF. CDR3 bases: TGTGCCAACAGCTTATGGGAGACAGGAACCCTTCAAGAGACCCAGTACTTC.

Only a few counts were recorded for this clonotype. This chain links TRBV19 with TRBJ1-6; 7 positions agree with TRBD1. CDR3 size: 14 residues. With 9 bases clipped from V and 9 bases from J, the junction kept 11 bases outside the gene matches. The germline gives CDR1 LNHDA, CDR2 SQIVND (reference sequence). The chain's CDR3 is CASADRVVGSPLHF. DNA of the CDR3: TGTGCCAGCGCCGACAGGGTAGTTGGTTCACCCCTCCACTTT.

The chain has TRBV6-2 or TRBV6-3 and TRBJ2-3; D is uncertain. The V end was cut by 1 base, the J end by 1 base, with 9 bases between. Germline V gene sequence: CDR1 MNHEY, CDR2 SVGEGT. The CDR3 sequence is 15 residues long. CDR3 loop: CASSYWGSGTDTQYF. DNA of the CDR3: TGTGCCAGCAGTTACTGGGGATCTGGCACAGATACGCAGTATTTT.

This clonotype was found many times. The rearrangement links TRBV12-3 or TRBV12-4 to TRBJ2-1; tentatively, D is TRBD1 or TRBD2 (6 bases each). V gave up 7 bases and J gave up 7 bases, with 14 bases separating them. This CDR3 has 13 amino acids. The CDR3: CASTLWGANEQFF. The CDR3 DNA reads TGTGCCAGCACCCTCTGGGGGGCGAATGAGCAGTTCTTC.

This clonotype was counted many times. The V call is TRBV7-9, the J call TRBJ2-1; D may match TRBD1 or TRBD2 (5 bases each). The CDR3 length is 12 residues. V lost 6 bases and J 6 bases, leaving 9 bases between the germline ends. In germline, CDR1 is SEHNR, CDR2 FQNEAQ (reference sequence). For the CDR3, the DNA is TGTGCCAGCAGTTTGGGGGTCAATGAGCAGTTCTTC. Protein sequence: CASSLGVNEQFF.

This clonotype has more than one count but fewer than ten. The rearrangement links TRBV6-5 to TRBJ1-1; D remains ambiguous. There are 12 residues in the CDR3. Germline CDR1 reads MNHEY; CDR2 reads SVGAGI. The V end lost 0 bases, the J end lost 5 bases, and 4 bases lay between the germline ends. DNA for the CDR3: TGTGCCAGCAGTTACTCGGCAACTGAAGCTTTCTTT. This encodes CASSYSATEAFF.

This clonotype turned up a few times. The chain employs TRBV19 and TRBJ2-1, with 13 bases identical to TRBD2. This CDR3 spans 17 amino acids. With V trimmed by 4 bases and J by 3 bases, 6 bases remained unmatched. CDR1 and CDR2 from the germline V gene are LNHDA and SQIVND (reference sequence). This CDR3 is CASSTKLAGGFYNEQFF. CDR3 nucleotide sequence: TGTGCCAGTAGTACAAAACTAGCGGGGGGGTTCTACAATGAGCAGTTCTTC.

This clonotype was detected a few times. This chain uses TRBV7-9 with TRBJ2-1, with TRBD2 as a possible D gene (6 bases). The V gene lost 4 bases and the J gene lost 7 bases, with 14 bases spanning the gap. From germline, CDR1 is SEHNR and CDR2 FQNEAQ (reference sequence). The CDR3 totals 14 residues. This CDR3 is CASSSSGDPNEQFF. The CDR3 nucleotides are TGTGCCAGCAGCTCATCGGGAGACCCGAATGAGCAGTTCTTC. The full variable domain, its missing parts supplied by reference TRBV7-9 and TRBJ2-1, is DTGVSQNPRHKITKRGQNVTFRCDPISEHNRLYWYRQTLGQGPEFLTYFQNEAQLEKSRLLSDRFSAERPKGSFSTLEIQRTEQGDSAMYLCASSSSGDPNEQFFGPGTRLTVL.

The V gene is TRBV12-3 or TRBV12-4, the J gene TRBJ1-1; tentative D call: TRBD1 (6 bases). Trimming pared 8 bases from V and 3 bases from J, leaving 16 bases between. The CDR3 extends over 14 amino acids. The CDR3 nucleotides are TGTGCCAGCGTCTGGAGGGGGGGGGACACTGAAGCTTTCTTT. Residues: CASVWRGGDTEAFF.